This note documents a single T cell receptor (beta chain) sequence. This specimen belongs to a study of OX40 agonist ivuxolimab in advanced cancers. About the research overall: Given to patients was ivuxolimab, an agonistic anti-OX40 (CD134) antibody.

Here immunoSEQ multiplex PCR was the method, and the copy in TCRdb shows in-frame clones only, minus some. The sample contains about 20,000 clones, over 80% of which appear only once. The CDR3 is made up of 15 amino acids. CDR1 is MDHEN, CDR2 SYDVKM, per germline. The V gene lost 2 bases and the J gene lost 0 bases, with 7 bases spanning the gap. The source material was CD4+ or CD8+ T cells sorted from blood, sampled in a trial of the OX40 agonist ivuxolimab. The sequence was collected from an adult with an advanced solid tumor such as melanoma, head and neck, liver or kidney cancer. The chain links TRBV28 to TRBJ2-2; D remains ambiguous. The CDR3 DNA follows: TGTGCCAGCAGTTTAGCAGCTTCGAACACCGGGGAGCTGTTTTTT. This encodes CASSLAASNTGELFF.